This T cell receptor beta chain derives from a study of T cells after yellow fever vaccination. Study summary: Each low-cell-number fraction was prepared by means of SMART-Seq v4 Ultra Low Input. Study-level points and caveats: Abundant clonotypes from the bulk population could contaminate FACS-sorted repertoires. Most clones from primary vaccination were detected again post-booster (about 95% CD4, 88% CD8).

TCRdb used MiXCR to reprocess the 5' RACE reads, holding one entry per CDR3 protein. Of 170,000 or so distinct CDR3 sequences in the sample, around 9.7% were seen once. Comment on this clonotype: The antigen remains unidentified. A read error may produce the germline difference seen at one junction end.

The TCR originated in a man aged 18-30 years who received the YFV17D yellow fever vaccine. The source was CD8+ T cells sorted from PBMCs, collected 45 days after the yellow fever booster vaccination.

CDR3 sequence: CASSSQVFDTEAFF. CDR3 DNA: TGTGCCAGCAGTTCTCAGGTTTTCGACACTGAGGCTTTCTTT. This chain uses TRBV6-2 or TRBV6-3 with TRBJ1-1; D gene unclear. Germline lookup yields CDR1 MNHEY and CDR2 SVGEGT. The CDR3 consists of 14 residues.